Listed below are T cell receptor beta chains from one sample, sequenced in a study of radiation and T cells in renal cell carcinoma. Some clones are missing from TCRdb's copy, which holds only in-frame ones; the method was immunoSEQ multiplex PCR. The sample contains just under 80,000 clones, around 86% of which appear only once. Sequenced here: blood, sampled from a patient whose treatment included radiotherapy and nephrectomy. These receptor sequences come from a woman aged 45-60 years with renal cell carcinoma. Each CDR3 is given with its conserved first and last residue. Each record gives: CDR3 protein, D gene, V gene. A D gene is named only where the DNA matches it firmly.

CASLNQALNYGYTF	-	TRBV2
CASSFRGQYGYTF	-	TRBV27
CASSRSGTPAQETQYF	-	TRBV5-5
CASSPARTADTQYF	-	TRBV27
CASSTTGTVSYEQYF	TRBD1	TRBV28
CASSIDLRETEAFF	-	TRBV19
CASSFAPDSDNEQFF	-	TRBV7-6
CASSVVGSGANVLTF	-	TRBV9
CAWSVLPRAFF	-	TRBV30
CASSPGTADTQYF	TRBD1	TRBV19
CASRMGGDEKLFF	-	TRBV2
CASSSHRGSKGGYTF	TRBD1	TRBV7-9
CASSETGSNQPQHF	-	TRBV6-1
CASSLGGGANYGYTF	-	TRBV28
CASGPGANKLGGELFF	-	TRBV7-2
CASSKGTGEQYF	-	TRBV28
CASSLAGRDQETQYF	-	TRBV7-2
CASSGQGRHNEQFF	TRBD1	TRBV9
CASSAAQTKQPQHF	-	TRBV6-1
CASSPGAGNTIYF	-	TRBV18
CASSFGEGGGYTF	-	TRBV5-1
CASSQETGFWDGYTF	-	TRBV4-3
CASSQEFAETQYF	-	TRBV4-1
CATGEHGDTGELFF	-	TRBV6-6
CASSLAQGGNNEQFF	-	TRBV7-2